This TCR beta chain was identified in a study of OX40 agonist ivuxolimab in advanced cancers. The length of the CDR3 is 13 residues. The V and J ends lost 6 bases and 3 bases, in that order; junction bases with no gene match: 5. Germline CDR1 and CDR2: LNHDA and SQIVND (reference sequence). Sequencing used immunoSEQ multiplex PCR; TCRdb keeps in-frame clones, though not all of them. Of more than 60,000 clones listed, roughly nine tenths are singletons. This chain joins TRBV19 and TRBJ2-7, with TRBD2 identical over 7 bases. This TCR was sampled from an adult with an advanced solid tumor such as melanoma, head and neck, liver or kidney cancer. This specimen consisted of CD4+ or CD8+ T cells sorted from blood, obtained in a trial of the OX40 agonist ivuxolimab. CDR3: CASRPPGGYEQYF. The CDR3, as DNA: TGTGCCAGTAGACCCCCGGGGGGCTACGAGCAGTACTTC.